Presented here are 25 T cell receptor beta chains from one specimen sequenced in a study of blood T cell repertoires in COVID-19. Only in-frame clones appear in the TCRdb table, and some are missing; sequencing was by immunoSEQ multiplex PCR. The table has some 58,000 clones, approximately 88% seen once. The sequenced material came from peripheral blood. These receptors all come from a human donor in a cohort sampled during active COVID-19.

The chain links TRBV4-2 to TRBJ2-4; 14 nucleotides line up with TRBD2. J gave up 8 bases and V 3 bases, and 9 bases lay outside the gene matches. The germline V gene encodes CDR1 LGHNA and CDR2 YNFKEQ. CDR3 length: 17 amino acids. The DNA for the CDR3 is TGTGCCAGCAGCCAGGACCTGACTAGCGGGGGGGTGGACATTCAGTACTTC. Translated, it gives CASSQDLTSGGVDIQYF.

V and J are TRBV18 and TRBJ1-1, with a tentative D call TRBD1 (6 bases). The CDR3 consists of 15 residues. Germline assignment: CDR1 KGHSH and CDR2 LQKENI. Trimming pared 2 bases from V and 6 bases from J, leaving 16 bases between. The CDR3 sequence: CASSPSGGVLPEAFF. The CDR3 region has the DNA TGTGCCAGCTCACCATCGGGGGGCGTATTGCCTGAAGCTTTCTTT.

The chain carries TRBV4-1 and TRBJ1-1; weak D call: TRBD1 (6 bases). There are 14 residues in the CDR3. V dropped 3 bases and J dropped 12 bases, with 20 bases sitting between them. CDR1 is MGHRA and CDR2 is YSYEKL in the germline V gene. Written as DNA, the CDR3 is TGCGCCAGCAGCCAGGTGGACAGTGCAGAAGAAACTTTCTTT. This translates into CASSQVDSAEETFF.

The V and J genes are TRBV5-6 and TRBJ2-7; 11 bases align to TRBD1. The V segment lost 4 bases and the J segment 1 base; nucleotides outside the gene matches: 10. The germline CDR1 and CDR2 sequences are SGHDT and YYEEEE. The CDR3 has 17 residues. CDR3 protein: CASSRTGGALWSYEQYF. DNA for the CDR3: TGTGCCAGCAGCCGGACAGGGGGCGCCTTATGGTCCTACGAGCAGTACTTC.

Here the CDR3 reads CASSIAYSNQPQHF. For the CDR3, the DNA is TGTGCCAGTAGTATAGCCTATAGCAATCAGCCCCAGCATTTT. The chain is built from TRBV19 and TRBJ1-5; D call uncertain. With 1 base removed from V and 0 bases from J, the gap between germline ends came to 4 bases. Germline V gives CDR1 LNHDA, CDR2 SQIVND (reference sequence). CDR3 length: 14 residues.

This sequence joins TRBV5-4 and TRBJ1-2; D possibly corresponds to TRBD1 (5 bases). Trimming shortened V by 4 bases and J by 8 bases, and 15 bases separated the two germline ends. The CDR3 has 13 residues. Germline-derived CDR1 and CDR2 are SGHNT and YYREEE (reference sequence). The CDR3 sequence: CASSARDSQGYTF. Written as DNA, the CDR3 is TGTGCCAGCAGCGCACGGGACTCCCAAGGCTACACCTTC.

The V gene is TRBV24-1, the J gene TRBJ2-3; D gene unclear. This CDR3 has 13 residues. The V end lost 3 bases, the J end lost 2 bases, and 5 bases lay between the germline ends. In germline, CDR1 is KGHDR, CDR2 SFDVKD. CDR3 nucleotide sequence: TGTGCCACCAGTGATCTTTTCACAGATACGCAGTATTTT. It codes for CATSDLFTDTQYF.

The chain combines TRBV20-1 with TRBJ1-5; a possible D gene is TRBD1 (5 bases). The CDR3 length is 14 residues. Trimming removed 3 bases at V and 6 bases at J, with 15 bases between. The germline CDR1 and CDR2 sequences are DFQATT and SNEGSKA (reference sequence). The CDR3 protein is CSASASGGGQPQHF. Here the CDR3 DNA reads TGCAGTGCTAGTGCCAGTGGGGGAGGTCAGCCCCAGCATTTT.

J is TRBJ2-2 and V is TRBV27; 12 nucleotides line up with TRBD1. The length of the CDR3 is 15 residues. V lost 9 bases to trimming and J lost 7 bases; unmatched junction nucleotides: 9. Germline CDR1 MNHEY, CDR2 SMNVEV (reference sequence). CDR3 protein: CASRRDRGLGGELFF. CDR3 sequence (DNA): TGTGCCAGTCGACGGGACAGGGGGCTCGGCGGGGAGCTGTTTTTT.

In its sample, this clone was seen once. The chain employs TRBV25-1 and TRBJ2-5; TRBD2 might be the D (6 bases). The CDR3 consists of 14 residues. The V end was cut by 3 bases, the J end by 5 bases, with 13 bases between. Germline CDR1 is MGHDK and CDR2 is SYGVNS. As DNA, the CDR3 is TGTGCCAGCAGTGATCCCCGGGCGGGGGAGACCCAGTACTTC. Amino acids: CASSDPRAGETQYF.

The chain has TRBV9 and TRBJ2-7; 8 positions agree with TRBD2. Germline values: CDR1 SGDLS, CDR2 YYNGEE. After removal of 3 bases from V and 5 bases from J, the junction contained 7 bases not matched to a gene. CDR3 length: 14 amino acids. The CDR3 region is CASSGGRFGDEQYF. CDR3 nucleotides: TGTGCCAGCAGCGGCGGGAGGTTCGGCGACGAGCAGTACTTC.

This clone was seen a single time. The rearrangement uses TRBV6-5 and TRBJ2-1; 7 bases line up with TRBD2. The V gene end was trimmed by 6 bases and the J gene end by 4 bases; junction bases not matched to a gene: 3. The CDR3 sequence is 13 residues long. Germline CDR1 reads MNHEY; CDR2 reads SVGAGI. CDR3 DNA sequence: TGTGCCAGCAGGGGGGGGGAATACAATGAGCAGTTCTTC. This gives the protein CASRGGEYNEQFF.

The chain combines TRBV4-3 with TRBJ2-7, with 7 bases matching TRBD1. The CDR3 covers 15 residues. V lost 1 base to trimming and J lost 3 bases; unmatched junction nucleotides: 6. Germline loops: CDR1 LGHNA, CDR2 YSLEER. DNA of the CDR3: TGCGCCAGCAGCCAAGGACAGGGTATACGCTACGAGCAGTACTTC. It is translated as CASSQGQGIRYEQYF.

The chain has TRBV6-5 and TRBJ1-2, with no clear D. The CDR3 contains 14 residues. V lost 4 bases to trimming and J lost 0 bases, with 9 bases between them. The germline V gene has CDR1 MNHEY and CDR2 SVGAGI. The DNA of the CDR3 is TGTGCCAGCAGTTCCGGGAGGGCTAACTATGGCTACACCTTC. Its translation is CASSSGRANYGYTF.

The chain recombines TRBV6-6 with TRBJ2-7; 8 bases agree with TRBD2. The CDR3 is 15 amino acids. Germline V gene data show CDR1 as MNHNY and CDR2 as SVGAGI (reference sequence). Trimming took 0 bases from V and 2 from J; bases not matched to a gene: 3. CDR3 in amino acids: CASSYSNSGTYEQYF. The CDR3 DNA follows: TGTGCCAGCAGTTACTCGAATAGCGGGACCTACGAGCAGTACTTC.

The V and J genes are TRBV7-2 and TRBJ2-7; perhaps TRBD1 as D (5 bases). This CDR3 has 13 amino acids. Germline values: CDR1 SGHTA, CDR2 FQGNSA. Trimming pared 5 bases from V and 6 bases from J, leaving 14 bases between. This CDR3 reads CASSLSQGTEQYF. CDR3 DNA: TGTGCCAGCAGCCTGAGTCAGGGAACCGAGCAGTACTTC.

The chain combines TRBV6-1 with TRBJ2-7; D remains unclear. CDR3 length: 14 residues. From germline, CDR1 is MNHNS and CDR2 SASEGT. Between the trimmed V and J ends, which lost 2 bases and 2 bases, there was a span of 10 bases. DNA for the CDR3: TGTGCCAGCAGTGAAAGGTCTCAGGCCTACGAGCAGTACTTC. As protein: CASSERSQAYEQYF.

The chain couples TRBV7-3 to TRBJ1-1; a possible D gene is TRBD1 (5 bases). Trimming pared 4 bases from V and 4 bases from J, leaving 19 bases between. This CDR3 contains 16 residues. The V gene's germline CDR1 is SGHTA and CDR2 FQGTGA. CDR3 sequence: CASSYTGSGGITEAFF. The DNA for the CDR3 is TGTGCCAGCAGCTACACAGGTTCGGGGGGGATCACTGAAGCTTTCTTT.

The rearrangement links TRBV30 to TRBJ1-5; D is unresolved. The CDR3 runs to 13 residues. The V end lost 1 base, the J end lost 3 bases, and 7 bases lay between the germline ends. Germline CDR1 and CDR2: GTSNPN and SVGIG (reference sequence). The chain's CDR3 is CAWSGGYNQPQHF. DNA for the CDR3: TGTGCCTGGAGTGGAGGTTACAATCAGCCCCAGCATTTT. The full variable domain, with the rest looked up from reference TRBV30 and TRBJ1-5, is SQTIHQWPATLVQPVGSPLSLECTVEGTSNPNLYWYRQAAGRGLQLLFYSVGIGQISSEVPQNLSASRPQDRQFILSSKKLLLSDSGFYLCAWSGGYNQPQHFGDGTRLSIL.

V and J are TRBV4-2 and TRBJ2-5, with TRBD2 matching 8 bases. The V segment lost 4 bases and the J segment 2 bases; nucleotides outside the gene matches: 6. Germline-derived CDR1 and CDR2 are LGHNA and YNFKEQ. CDR3 length: 15 residues. CDR3 residues: CASSPGTRDQETQYF. CDR3 in DNA: TGTGCCAGCAGCCCCGGGACTAGAGATCAAGAGACCCAGTACTTC.

The V and J genes are TRBV4-3 and TRBJ1-1; the D gene is possibly TRBD1 (5 bases). Germline lookup yields CDR1 LGHNA and CDR2 YSLEER. The CDR3 loop spans 14 amino acids. V lost 0 bases and J lost 1, with 6 bases in between. This chain's CDR3 is CASSQEGENTEAFF. CDR3 sequence (DNA): TGCGCCAGCAGCCAAGAAGGGGAGAACACTGAAGCTTTCTTT.

V gene TRBV19 combines with J gene TRBJ2-4; 9 bases are a match to TRBD1. Germline trimming cut 3 bases from V and 6 bases from J; bases unmatched to any gene: 6. Looked up from germline, CDR1 is LNHDA and CDR2 is SQIVND (reference sequence). This CDR3 comprises 15 residues. The CDR3 nucleotides read TGTGCCAGTAGTATCCCGGGACAGGGATTAAACATTCAGTACTTC. The encoded protein is CASSIPGQGLNIQYF. The full variable domain, in which reference TRBV19 and TRBJ2-4 provide the parts outside the CDR3, is DGGITQSPKYLFRKEGQNVTLSCEQNLNHDAMYWYRQDPGQGLRLIYYSQIVNDFQKGDIAEGYSVSREKKESFPLTVTSAQKNPTAFYLCASSIPGQGLNIQYFGAGTRLSVL.

The rearrangement joins TRBV3-1 (or the pseudogene TRBV3-2) to TRBJ1-1; 9 positions agree with TRBD1. The V gene's germline CDR1 is LGHDT and CDR2 YNNKEL (reference sequence). V lost 2 bases, J lost 4 bases, and 2 bases stayed unmatched. This CDR3 comprises 14 residues. CDR3 in amino acids: CASSQSDRGTEAFF. CDR3 bases: TGTGCCAGCAGCCAATCGGACAGGGGCACTGAAGCTTTCTTT.

This chain links TRBV18 with TRBJ1-3; no clear D. V was pared by 2 bases and J by 0 bases, with 5 bases between. CDR3 length equals 14 residues. Germline loops: CDR1 KGHSH, CDR2 LQKENI. CDR3 sequence reads: CASSPGASGNTIYF. Here the CDR3 DNA reads TGTGCCAGCTCACCAGGAGCCTCTGGAAACACCATATATTTT.

The genes are TRBV5-1 and TRBJ2-3; either TRBD1 or TRBD2 may fit D (9 bases each). Germline V gene sequence: CDR1 SGHRS, CDR2 YFSETQ. The CDR3 contains 16 residues. The V end lost 7 bases, the J end lost 5 bases, and 23 bases lay between the germline ends. The CDR3 coding sequence is TGCGCCAGCGGGACAGGGTACCGCGGGGGGGGAGATACGCAGTATTTT. It specifies CASGTGYRGGGDTQYF. The variable domain in full, completed from reference TRBV5-1 and TRBJ2-3, reads KAGVTQTPRYLIKTRGQQVTLSCSPISGHRSVSWYQQTPGQGLQFLFEYFSETQRNKGNFPGRFSGRQFSNSRSEMNVSTLELGDSALYLCASGTGYRGGGDTQYFGPGTRLTVL.